The rows below give T cell receptor beta chains drawn from one sample of a study of CD8 T cells in Susac syndrome. TCRdb independently ran MiXCR on the immunoSEQ multiplex PCR reads; one entry per CDR3 protein. The sample has about 160,000 distinct CDR3 sequences; approximately 93% are singletons. Sequencing used CD4+ T cells from PBMCs. The receptors derive from a human donor with multiple sclerosis. Both conserved end residues are part of each CDR3. A D gene is named only where the DNA matches it firmly.

TRBV5-1,-,CASSSGIQGTGYTF
TRBV20-1,-,CSAARAGGEKLFF
TRBV30,TRBD2,CAWRGLAGTLRGYNEQFF
TRBV2,-,CASGIAITYEQYF
TRBV2,-,CASDYSGVETQYF
TRBV12-3/TRBV12-4,-,CASSLGPQGWEKLFF
TRBV2,TRBD2,CASSLAPHTGELFF
TRBV29-1,-,CSVDVGNSYNEQFF
TRBV10-3,-,CAISESNYGYTF
TRBV27,TRBD2,CASTFLAGGAGELFF
TRBV24-1,TRBD1,CATSDPPGQGQETQYF
TRBV7-9,-,CASAAAREKLFF
TRBV30,TRBD1,CAWSVSGGSEAFF
TRBV2,-,CASRDLETEGVSYEQYF
TRBV7-9,TRBD2,CASSLDLAGGLSDTQYF
TRBV15,-,CATSYVTGSTGELFF
TRBV4-1,-,CASSRTGPETQYF
TRBV28,-,CASSLTGLSGANVLTF
TRBV29-1,TRBD2,CSVEVPGLAGYEQYF
TRBV7-2,-,CASSWAADTQYF
TRBV6-2/TRBV6-3,TRBD1,CASSFLGTGGNQPQHF
TRBV10-3,-,CAIRDTKESSGNTIYF
TRBV25-1,-,CASSEGGKGDEQFF
TRBV4-1,TRBD1,CASSQGQGSSGANVLTF
TRBV6-1,TRBD2,CASRGDSGRSESLGEQFF
TRBV18,-,CASSPPSKGEAFF
TRBV30,-,CALEGTNYGYTF
TRBV7-9,TRBD1,CASTSDRGNTGELFF
TRBV7-2,-,CASSLSVETQYF
TRBV12-3/TRBV12-4,-,CASSPTRQANTGELFF
TRBV14,TRBD1,CASSLKPGQLGNEQFF
TRBV27,TRBD2,CASRSPSFSGSSTDTQYF
TRBV5-1,TRBD1,CASSPVPGQGAGETQYF
TRBV20-1,-,CSAKLRTEAFF
TRBV7-9,-,CASSPGGPGSLYEQYF
TRBV12-3/TRBV12-4,-,CASSLGGATLEQYF
TRBV6-2/TRBV6-3,-,CASTGRMNTEAFF
TRBV24-1,-,CATSDSGRGLNEKLFF
TRBV6-2/TRBV6-3,-,CASSPDDVKLFF
TRBV12-3/TRBV12-4,-,CASSFDRRDVQYF
TRBV5-1,-,CASSVGNGGEKLFF
TRBV29-1,TRBD1,CSVGDQGALTGELFF
TRBV7-2,-,CATSRDPRETQYF
TRBV7-2,-,CASSLAGGSVKNIQYF
TRBV3-1,-,CASSQPGGSTEAFF
TRBV5-1,TRBD1,CASSSQGARETQYF
TRBV9,TRBD2,CASSVAWGGSGEQFF
TRBV7-6,TRBD2,CASSRGLARATQYF
TRBV6-5,TRBD1,CASRPTGPTEQYF